The 20 T cell receptor beta chains below all came from one sample that was sequenced in a study of a mutant IDH1 vaccine in newly diagnosed glioma. The time point is: week 5, during vaccination. The content of each vaccine dose was 300 ug of mutant IDH1 20-mer peptide, and topical imiquimod accompanied it. TCRdb's copy holds only in-frame clones and misses some; the assay was immunoSEQ multiplex PCR. The sample records tens of thousands of clones, 90% to 95% being singletons. These receptors are not linked to any known antigen. Specimen: PBMCs, collected from a glioma patient whose treatment included an IDH1 peptide vaccine. These receptors all stem from a woman between 50 and 59 years old with glioma.

This clone appeared once. V and J are TRBV28 and TRBJ2-7; unclear D gene. Trimming took off 3 bases at V and 2 bases at J, with 8 bases between the two ends. The CDR3 has 13 residues. Germline CDR1 MDHEN, CDR2 SYDVKM. The CDR3 loop is CASSLGPTYEQYF. The CDR3 DNA follows: TGTGCCAGCAGTTTGGGTCCGACCTACGAGCAGTACTTC.

This clone showed up just once. An end of the junction does not agree with germline; a read error may underlie this. This chain connects TRBV27 to TRBJ2-1; no reliable D call. The V gene's germline CDR1 is MNHEY and CDR2 SMNVEV (reference sequence). This CDR3 comprises 13 residues. Written as DNA, the CDR3 is TGTGCCAGCAGTTTATCCTCCTCCAATGAGCAGTTCTTC. It codes for CASSLSSSNEQFF.

This chain joins TRBV9 and TRBJ2-2; the D gene is possibly TRBD2 (5 bases). Germline CDR1 reads SGDLS; CDR2 reads YYNGEE. The V end was cut by 3 bases, the J end by 2 bases, with 11 bases between. The CDR3 consists of 15 residues. The CDR3 sequence is CASSARRGNTGELFF. The CDR3 coding sequence is TGTGCCAGCAGCGCCCGACGGGGTAACACCGGGGAGCTGTTTTTT.

V usage is TRBV5-4 and J usage is TRBJ2-7; TRBD2 matches 12 bases. Germline values: CDR1 SGHNT, CDR2 YYREEE (reference sequence). This CDR3 is built from 16 residues. The V gene end was trimmed by 4 bases and the J gene end by 3 bases; junction bases not matched to a gene: 8. Here the CDR3 reads CASSPRTSGANYEQYF. The CDR3 coding sequence is TGTGCCAGCAGCCCGCGGACTAGCGGGGCCAACTACGAGCAGTACTTC. Full variable domain (outside the CDR3, taken from reference TRBV5-4 and TRBJ2-7): ETGVTQSPTHLIKTRGQQVTLRCSSQSGHNTVSWYQQALGQGPQFIFQYYREEENGRGNFPPRFSGLQFPNYSSELNVNALELDDSALYLCASSPRTSGANYEQYFGPGTRLTVT.

The chain couples TRBV9 to TRBJ2-1; 12 bases are a match to TRBD2. There are 17 residues in the CDR3. Germline V gene data show CDR1 as SGDLS and CDR2 as YYNGEE. V shed 4 bases, J shed 7 bases, and the junction held 12 bases outside the gene matches. The CDR3 sequence: CASSLGLAGRGENEQFF. DNA of the CDR3: TGTGCCAGCAGCCTTGGACTAGCGGGAAGGGGTGAAAATGAGCAGTTCTTC.

The rearrangement links TRBV21-1 to TRBJ2-1; the DNA was not compared with TRBD2, the D call given in the table. TRBV21-1 is an annotated pseudogene. The CDR3 runs 17 residues. CDR3 protein: CASSTNSVAGVHNEQFF. As DNA, the CDR3 is TGTGCCAGCAGCACCAACTCGGTAGCGGGAGTCCACAATGAGCAGTTCTTC.

V and J are TRBV10-3 and TRBJ2-1, with 7 bases fitting TRBD1. With V trimmed by 8 bases and J by 9 bases, 10 bases remained unmatched. Germline V lookup: CDR1 ENHRY, CDR2 SYGVKD. This CDR3 contains 13 residues. Written as DNA, the CDR3 is TGTGCCATCGAGGGGACAGTTCTTGGTGAGCAGTTCTTC. This encodes CAIEGTVLGEQFF.

This chain joins TRBV28 and TRBJ2-3; D might be TRBD1 (6 bases). V was pared by 7 bases and J by 6 bases, with 14 bases between. Germline values: CDR1 MDHEN, CDR2 SYDVKM. The CDR3 has 13 amino acids. The CDR3 loop reads CASTPGQTDTQYF. CDR3 bases: TGTGCCAGCACCCCCGGACAGACGGATACGCAGTATTTT.

The chain uses TRBV11-2 and TRBJ2-7, with a possible D match to TRBD1 (6 bases). The CDR3 extends over 15 amino acids. The germline CDR1 and CDR2 sequences are SGHAT and FQNNGV. V gave up 4 bases and J gave up 4 bases, with 17 bases separating them. CDR3 residues: CASSSTPAGEYEQYF. The CDR3 nucleotides read TGTGCCAGCAGCTCAACCCCAGCAGGGGAGTACGAGCAGTACTTC.

The genes are TRBV5-6 and TRBJ1-5; a possible D gene is TRBD1 (5 bases). The CDR3 is 15 amino acids. Germline-derived CDR1 and CDR2 are SGHDT and YYEEEE. Trimming stripped 0 bases from V and 1 base from J, with 8 bases between. CDR3 loop: CASSLAGASNQPQHF. CDR3 bases: TGTGCCAGCAGCTTGGCCGGGGCGAGCAATCAGCCCCAGCATTTT.

The chain links TRBV7-3 to TRBJ2-2, with 8 bases identical to TRBD1. The trim removed 5 bases at V and 6 bases at J, leaving 11 bases unmatched. This CDR3 has 16 residues. The V gene's germline CDR1 is SGHTA and CDR2 FQGTGA. The CDR3 loop reads CASSHGPTGDPGELFF. The CDR3 coding sequence is TGTGCCAGCAGCCACGGCCCGACAGGGGACCCCGGGGAGCTGTTTTTT.

The chain recombines TRBV6-5 with TRBJ2-1; no reliable D call. This CDR3 region has 13 residues. Per the germline V gene, CDR1 is MNHEY and CDR2 is SVGAGI. V dropped 7 bases and J dropped 4 bases, with 11 bases sitting between them. DNA for the CDR3: TGTGCCAGCACCCGTCCAGGTTACAATGAGCAGTTCTTC. Residues: CASTRPGYNEQFF.

The chain has TRBV6-1 and TRBJ2-7; 10 bases line up with TRBD2. The junction had 12 bases not matched to a gene; V was cut back by 2 bases and J by 2 bases. This CDR3 has 18 amino acids. Germline-derived CDR1 and CDR2 are MNHNS and SASEGT. This chain's CDR3 is CASSERLAGVSVAYEQYF. CDR3 nucleotides: TGTGCCAGCAGTGAAAGGCTAGCGGGAGTCTCGGTAGCCTACGAGCAGTACTTC.

The chain employs TRBV4-1 and TRBJ2-3; TRBD2 agrees at 10 bases. Looked up from germline, CDR1 is MGHRA and CDR2 is YSYEKL. V lost 3 bases, J lost 2 bases, and 5 bases stayed unmatched. This CDR3 is 16 amino acids long. CDR3 sequence (DNA): TGCGCCAGCAGCCAGGGAGCGGGGGGGCACACAGATACGCAGTATTTT. This gives the protein CASSQGAGGHTDTQYF.

CDR3 nucleotides: TGTGCCAGCAGCTTAGATAGGGCTAGCGGACCCTACGAGCAGTACTTC. It specifies CASSLDRASGPYEQYF. This chain links TRBV11-2 with TRBJ2-7, with 7 nucleotides matching TRBD2. CDR1 and CDR2 from the germline V gene are SGHAT and FQNNGV. V trimming: 0 bases; J trimming: 2 bases; junction bases outside the gene matches: 7. The CDR3 runs 16 residues. The entire variable domain, with the rest obtained from reference TRBV11-2 and TRBJ2-7, is as follows: EAGVAQSPRYKIIEKRQSVAFWCNPISGHATLYWYQQILGQGPKLLIQFQNNGVVDDSQLPKDRFSAERLKGVDSTLKIQPAKLEDSAVYLCASSLDRASGPYEQYFGPGTRLTVT.

The rearrangement links TRBV9 to TRBJ2-3; tentative D call: TRBD1 (7 bases). V was shortened by 3 bases and J by 2 bases, with 16 bases between the two germline ends. In germline, CDR1 is SGDLS, CDR2 YYNGEE. This CDR3 is 16 amino acids long. CDR3 amino acids: CASSGFPGGTTDTQYF. The CDR3 nucleotides are TGTGCCAGCAGCGGGTTCCCAGGGGGGACCACAGATACGCAGTATTTT.

V usage is TRBV4-1 and J usage is TRBJ2-1; tentatively, D is TRBD1 or TRBD2 (6 bases each). The CDR3 is 14 residues long. Germline lookup yields CDR1 MGHRA and CDR2 YSYEKL. The ends were cut back, 3 bases at V and 10 bases at J, with 16 bases in the middle. CDR3 sequence (DNA): TGCGCCAGCAGCCATGTGGGGGGCCGAAGGGAGCAGTTCTTC. Amino acid sequence: CASSHVGGRREQFF.

The V call is TRBV6-6, the J call TRBJ1-2; D is possibly TRBD1 (6 bases). The CDR3 extends over 13 amino acids. Looked up from germline, CDR1 is MNHNY and CDR2 is SVGAGI (reference sequence). The ends were cut back, 8 bases at V and 0 bases at J, with 10 bases in the middle. The CDR3 DNA sequence: TGTGCCAGCTGGGGGACAACTAACTATGGCTACACCTTC. It specifies CASWGTTNYGYTF.

The rearrangement uses TRBV28 and TRBJ1-5; a possible D gene is TRBD1 (5 bases). This CDR3 region has 17 residues. V was clipped by 6 bases and J by 0 bases, with 18 bases between them. Germline lookup yields CDR1 MDHEN and CDR2 SYDVKM. The CDR3 DNA is TGTGCCAGCAGCCCCTGGGGGACCAACCTTAGCAATCAGCCCCAGCATTTT. Translated, it gives CASSPWGTNLSNQPQHF.

The count of this clone is one. The rearrangement uses TRBV19 and TRBJ2-1; D perhaps matches TRBD1 (6 bases). This CDR3 is 15 amino acids long. Germline CDR1 is LNHDA and CDR2 is SQIVND (reference sequence). Deletions cut 9 bases from V and 0 bases from J, with 15 bases between. The CDR3 DNA reads as TGTGCCAGCCTAGGGGGACCTAGCTCCTACAATGAGCAGTTCTTC. Encoded protein: CASLGGPSSYNEQFF.